This T cell receptor (beta chain) was documented in a study of CD8 T cells in ankylosing spondylitis (dated by TCRdb to 2016 to 2017). At the level of the whole study: The study profiled T cell receptor beta repertoires in healthy donors and ankylosing spondylitis patients to find disease-linked TCR variants. Peripheral blood was sampled, and synovial fluid was additionally collected from ankylosing spondylitis patients. The full study cohort comprised about 24 ankylosing spondylitis patients and roughly 110 healthy donors.

About this clonotype itself: The antigen it recognizes is unknown. It has no much larger one-base neighbor in the sample; base qualities were not kept.

The CDR3 covers 14 residues, taking in both the cysteine and the phenylalanine. Here the CDR3 DNA is all that survives: 42 bases in frame from base 1. Trimming accounts for 10 bases at V and 3 bases at J, while the number of junction bases matched to no gene is 5. Per the germline V gene, SGHTA is the CDR1 and FQGNSA is the CDR2. The sample was run on an Illumina MiSeq. Quantitative 5'-RACE with molecular barcodes was the method used to prepare the TCR beta libraries. Concerning the study's data processing: A new computational method, built on a probabilistic model of VDJ rearrangement, was used to identify disease-linked TCR variants. TCRdb's own reprocessing of the public reads used fastp at Q25 and MiXCR and kept productive beta chains. Rows merge per CDR3 protein into single entries with the most common DNA and genes. V and J calls and clone size were set by TCRdb, not the authors. This sample is represented by some 17,000 distinct CDR3 sequences; under 8.5% of them were singletons. The top ten clonotypes cover less than 40% of the sample.

General conclusions and limits of the study: According to the report, matched synovial fluid samples from ankylosing spondylitis patients were significantly enriched for the disease-linked clones. In peripheral blood, the disease-linked clones were found at relatively low frequencies and had a CD8+ phenotype. Blood from ankylosing spondylitis patients appeared to be characterized by a TCR beta motif made up of under ten highly homologous amino acid variants. Some motif variants were previously reported in synovial fluid and blood of reactive arthritis patients, suggesting common disease-initiation mechanisms.

The V and J segments used are TRBV7-2 and TRBJ2-2, with 10 central nucleotides matching TRBD1. The sequencing sample was made of blood. The TCR was taken from a male donor with ankylosing spondylitis or in good health (not recorded which). The nucleotide sequence reads as follows: TGTGCCACCGGGGACAGGGGATACACCGGGGAGCTGTTTTTT. Translated, this gives CATGDRGYTGELFF.